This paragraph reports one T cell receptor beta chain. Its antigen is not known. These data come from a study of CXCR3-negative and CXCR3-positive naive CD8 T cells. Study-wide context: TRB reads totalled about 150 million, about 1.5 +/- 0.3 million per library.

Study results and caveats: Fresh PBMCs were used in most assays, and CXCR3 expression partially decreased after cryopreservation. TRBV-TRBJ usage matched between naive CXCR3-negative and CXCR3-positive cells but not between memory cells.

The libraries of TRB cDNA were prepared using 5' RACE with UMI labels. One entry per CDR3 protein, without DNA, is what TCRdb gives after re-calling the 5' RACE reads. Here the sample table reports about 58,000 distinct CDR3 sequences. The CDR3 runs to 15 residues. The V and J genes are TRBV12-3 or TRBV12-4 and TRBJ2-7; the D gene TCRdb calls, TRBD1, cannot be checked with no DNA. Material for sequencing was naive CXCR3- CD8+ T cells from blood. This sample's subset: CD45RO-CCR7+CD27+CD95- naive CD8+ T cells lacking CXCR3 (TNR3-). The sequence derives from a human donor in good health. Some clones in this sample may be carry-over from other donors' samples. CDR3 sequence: CASSPGWGNSYEQYF.